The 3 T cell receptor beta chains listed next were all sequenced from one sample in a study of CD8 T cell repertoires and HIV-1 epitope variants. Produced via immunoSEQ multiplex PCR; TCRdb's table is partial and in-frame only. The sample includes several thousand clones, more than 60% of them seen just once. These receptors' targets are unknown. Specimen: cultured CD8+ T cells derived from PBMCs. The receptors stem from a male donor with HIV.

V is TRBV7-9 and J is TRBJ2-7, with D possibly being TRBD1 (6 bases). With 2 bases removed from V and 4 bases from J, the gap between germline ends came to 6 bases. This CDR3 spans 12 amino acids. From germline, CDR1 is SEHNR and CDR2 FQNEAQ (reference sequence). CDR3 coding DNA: TGTGCCAGCAGCTTACAGGGGTACGAGCAGTACTTC. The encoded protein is CASSLQGYEQYF. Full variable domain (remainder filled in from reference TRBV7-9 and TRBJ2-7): DTGVSQNPRHKITKRGQNVTFRCDPISEHNRLYWYRQTLGQGPEFLTYFQNEAQLEKSRLLSDRFSAERPKGSFSTLEIQRTEQGDSAMYLCASSLQGYEQYFGPGTRLTVT.

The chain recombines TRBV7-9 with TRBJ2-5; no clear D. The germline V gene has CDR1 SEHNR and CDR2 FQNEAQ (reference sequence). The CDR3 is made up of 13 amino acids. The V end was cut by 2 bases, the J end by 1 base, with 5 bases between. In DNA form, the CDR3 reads TGTGCCAGCAGCTTACAGATCCAAGAGACCCAGTACTTC. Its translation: CASSLQIQETQYF.

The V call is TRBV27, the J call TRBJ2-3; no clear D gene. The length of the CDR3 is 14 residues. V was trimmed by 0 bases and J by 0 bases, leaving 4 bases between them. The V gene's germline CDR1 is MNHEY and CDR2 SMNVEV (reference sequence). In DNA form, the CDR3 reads TGTGCCAGCAGTTTATCCACGAGCACAGATACGCAGTATTTT. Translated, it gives CASSLSTSTDTQYF.